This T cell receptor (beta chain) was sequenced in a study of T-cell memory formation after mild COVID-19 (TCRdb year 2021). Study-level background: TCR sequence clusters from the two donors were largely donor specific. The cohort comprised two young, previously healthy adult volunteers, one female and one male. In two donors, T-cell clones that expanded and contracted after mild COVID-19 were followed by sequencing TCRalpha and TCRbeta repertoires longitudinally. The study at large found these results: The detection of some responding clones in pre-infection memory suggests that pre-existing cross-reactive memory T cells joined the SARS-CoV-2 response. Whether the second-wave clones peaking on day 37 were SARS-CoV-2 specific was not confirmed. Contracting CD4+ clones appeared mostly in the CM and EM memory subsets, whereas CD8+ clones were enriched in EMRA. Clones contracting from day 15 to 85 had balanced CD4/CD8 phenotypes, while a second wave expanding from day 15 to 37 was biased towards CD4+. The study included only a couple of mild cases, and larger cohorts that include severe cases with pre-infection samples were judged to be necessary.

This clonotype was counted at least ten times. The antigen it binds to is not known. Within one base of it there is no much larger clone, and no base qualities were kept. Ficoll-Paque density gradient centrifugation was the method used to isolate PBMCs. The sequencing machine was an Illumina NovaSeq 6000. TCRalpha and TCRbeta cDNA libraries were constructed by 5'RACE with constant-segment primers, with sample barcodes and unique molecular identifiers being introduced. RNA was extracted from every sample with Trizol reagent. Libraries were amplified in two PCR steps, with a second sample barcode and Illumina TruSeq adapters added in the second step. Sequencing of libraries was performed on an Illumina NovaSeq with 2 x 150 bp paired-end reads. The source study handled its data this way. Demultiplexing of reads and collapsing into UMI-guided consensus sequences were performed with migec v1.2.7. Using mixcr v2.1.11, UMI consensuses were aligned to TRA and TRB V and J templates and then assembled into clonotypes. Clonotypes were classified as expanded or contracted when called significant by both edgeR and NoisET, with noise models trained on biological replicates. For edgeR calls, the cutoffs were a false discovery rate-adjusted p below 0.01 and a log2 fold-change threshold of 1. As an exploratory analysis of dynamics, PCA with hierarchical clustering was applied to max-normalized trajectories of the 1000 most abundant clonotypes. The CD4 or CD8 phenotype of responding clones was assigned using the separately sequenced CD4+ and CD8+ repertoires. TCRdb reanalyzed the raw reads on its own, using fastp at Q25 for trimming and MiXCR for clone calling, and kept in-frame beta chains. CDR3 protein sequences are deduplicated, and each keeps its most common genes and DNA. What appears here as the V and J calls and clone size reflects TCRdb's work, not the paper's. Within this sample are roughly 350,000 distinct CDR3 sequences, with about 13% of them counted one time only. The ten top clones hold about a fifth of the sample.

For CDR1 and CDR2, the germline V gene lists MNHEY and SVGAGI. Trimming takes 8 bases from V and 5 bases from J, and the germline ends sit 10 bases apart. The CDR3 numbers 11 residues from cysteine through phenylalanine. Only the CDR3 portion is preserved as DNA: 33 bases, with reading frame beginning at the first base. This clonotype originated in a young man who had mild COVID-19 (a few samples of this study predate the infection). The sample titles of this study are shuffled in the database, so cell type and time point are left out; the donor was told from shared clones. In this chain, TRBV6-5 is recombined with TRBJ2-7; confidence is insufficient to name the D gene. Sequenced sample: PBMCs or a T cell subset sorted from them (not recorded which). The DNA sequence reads TGTGCCAGCGGAAGGTACGACGAGCAGTACTTC. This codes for CASGRYDEQYF.